Listed below are T cell receptor beta chains from one sample, sequenced in a study of blood T cell repertoires in COVID-19. Profiling relied on immunoSEQ multiplex PCR, and the TCRdb table lists in-frame clones only, not all of them. The profile shows 280,000 or so clones, 88% of them singletons. Material for sequencing was peripheral blood. These receptors came from a young man with active or convalescent COVID-19. CDR3s include the opening cysteine and the closing phenylalanine or tryptophan. A D gene is named only where the DNA matches it firmly. Where a row states a size, it is once, few, many or the class of an expanded clone; other rows omit it.

j_call clone_size d_call v_call cdr3_aa cdr3_nt
TRBJ1-5 . . TRBV19 CASRSRQTGSNQPQHF TGTGCCAGTCGATCAAGACAGACTGGGAGCAATCAGCCCCAGCATTTT
TRBJ2-1 many . TRBV5-5 CASSLVPRGGRYNEQFF TGTGCCAGCAGCTTGGTACCAAGGGGGGGCCGTTACAATGAGCAGTTCTTC
TRBJ1-1 . TRBD1 TRBV11-2 CASSRGQLLTEAFF TGTGCCAGCAGCCGGGGACAGCTTTTAACTGAAGCTTTCTTT
TRBJ2-5 . . TRBV7-9 CASVLQETQYF TGTGCCAGCGTCCTGCAAGAGACCCAGTACTTC
TRBJ2-5 . . TRBV4-1 CASSHAPRGIETQYF TGCGCCAGCAGCCACGCCCCCCGGGGGATAGAGACCCAGTACTTC
TRBJ2-1 . . TRBV19 CASSMYFEQFF TGTGCCAGTAGTATGTATTTTGAGCAGTTCTTC
TRBJ2-2 . TRBD1 TRBV24-1 CATSDARQGVAGELFF TGTGCCACCAGTGACGCAAGACAGGGGGTTGCCGGGGAGCTGTTTTTT
TRBJ2-7 . TRBD1 TRBV7-9 CASSISEGAQGYEQYF TGTGCCAGCAGCATCTCCGAGGGGGCTCAGGGATACGAGCAGTACTTC
TRBJ1-6 . TRBD1 TRBV7-3 CASGTGGRMGSPLHF TGTGCCTCCGGGACAGGGGGACGAATGGGCTCACCCCTCCACTTT
TRBJ2-2 . TRBD1 TRBV9 CASSSRDRESTGELFF TGTGCCAGCAGCTCCCGGGACAGGGAGTCCACCGGGGAGCTGTTTTTT
TRBJ1-2 . . TRBV10-2 CASSDGSGRGYGYTF TGCGCCAGCAGTGATGGGTCAGGGAGGGGCTATGGCTACACCTTC
TRBJ1-2 . TRBD1 TRBV24-1 CATSSGQGYGYTF TGTGCCACCAGCTCGGGACAGGGATATGGCTACACCTTC
TRBJ1-3 once . TRBV4-2 CASSQDEGYTIYF TGTGCCAGCAGCCAAGACGAGGGATACACCATATATTTT
TRBJ1-1 . . TRBV27 CASSSYLFRGGRNTEAFF TGTGCCAGCAGTTCGTATCTTTTTAGGGGGGGTCGGAACACTGAAGCTTTCTTT
TRBJ2-7 . TRBD2 TRBV6-5 CASSGGLTSYEQYF TGTGCCAGCTCGGGGGGACTGACGTCCTACGAGCAGTACTTC
TRBJ1-1 . . TRBV10-3 CAISLARDTEAFF TGTGCCATCAGCTTAGCACGGGACACTGAAGCTTTCTTT
TRBJ2-3 . TRBD2 TRBV2 CASSESGGGGTDTQYF TGTGCCAGCAGTGAATCTGGCGGGGGGGGGACAGATACGCAGTATTTT
TRBJ2-7 . . TRBV7-6 CASSLATGSSSYEQYF TGTGCCAGCAGCTTAGCGACCGGGTCGAGCTCCTACGAGCAGTACTTC
TRBJ2-1 . . TRBV7-7 CASSPVGGAYNEQFF TGTGCCAGCAGTCCAGTGGGGGGAGCATACAATGAGCAGTTCTTC
TRBJ1-1 . . TRBV11-2 CASLRGTEAFF TGTGCCAGTCTAAGGGGCACTGAAGCTTTCTTT
TRBJ1-2 . . TRBV7-5 CARSTGAVYGYTF TGTGCCAGAAGCACAGGGGCGGTCTATGGCTACACCTTC
TRBJ1-2 few . TRBV5-6 CASSPAGAVHGYTF TGTGCCAGCAGCCCCGCTGGGGCGGTACATGGCTACACCTTC
TRBJ1-4 . TRBD1 TRBV7-2 CASSLVIGGREKLFF TGTGCCAGCAGCTTAGTTATAGGGGGCCGGGAAAAACTGTTTTTT
TRBJ1-5 . . TRBV6-1 CASSEAGQPHKPQHF TGTGCCAGCAGTGAAGCGGGGCAGCCTCATAAGCCCCAGCATTTT
TRBJ2-7 . . TRBV7-9 CASSLLGYEQYF TGTGCCAGCAGTCTTCTCGGTTACGAGCAGTACTTC
TRBJ2-7 . . TRBV7-9 CASSGQYEQYF TGTGCCAGCAGCGGGCAGTACGAGCAGTACTTC